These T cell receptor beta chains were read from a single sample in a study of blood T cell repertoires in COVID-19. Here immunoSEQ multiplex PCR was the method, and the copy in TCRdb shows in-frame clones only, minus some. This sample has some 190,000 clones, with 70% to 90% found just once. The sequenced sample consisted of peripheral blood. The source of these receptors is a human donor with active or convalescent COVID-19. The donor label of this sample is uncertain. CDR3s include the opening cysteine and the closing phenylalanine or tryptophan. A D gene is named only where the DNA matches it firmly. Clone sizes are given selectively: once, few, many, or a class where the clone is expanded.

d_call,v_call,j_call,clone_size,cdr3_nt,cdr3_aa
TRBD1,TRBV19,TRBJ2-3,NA,TGTGCCAGTAGTACTCGACAGGGTCCAACAGATACGCAGTATTTT,CASSTRQGPTDTQYF
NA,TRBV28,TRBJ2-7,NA,TGTGCCAGCAGTCTGGAGGGTCCGTTCGAGCAGTACTTC,CASSLEGPFEQYF
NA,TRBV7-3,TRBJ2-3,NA,TGTGCCAGCAGCTTCTTTACTAGCACAGATACGCAGTATTTT,CASSFFTSTDTQYF
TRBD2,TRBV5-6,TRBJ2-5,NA,TGTGCCAGCAGCTTGGCCGCGGGGGGGCGTGAGACCCAGTACTTC,CASSLAAGGRETQYF
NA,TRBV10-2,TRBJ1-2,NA,TGCGCCAGCAGTGAGGGGAGGAGAACGGCTGGCTACACCTTC,CASSEGRRTAGYTF
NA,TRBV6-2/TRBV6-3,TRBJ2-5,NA,TGTGCCAGCAGTTATTTAGCGGGGACAGCACAAGAGACCCAGTACTTC,CASSYLAGTAQETQYF
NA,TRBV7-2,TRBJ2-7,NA,TGTGCCAGCAGCCCCCAAATAGGGGGAAGCTCCCAGTACTTC,CASSPQIGGSSQYF
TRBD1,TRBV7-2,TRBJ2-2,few,TGTGCCAGCAGCCCCAACAGGGGGCTTACGAACACCGGGGAGCTGTTTTTT,CASSPNRGLTNTGELFF
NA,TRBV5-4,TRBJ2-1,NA,TGTGCCAGCAGCTTGGGGGGGTGGGTAGCGGACCATTCCTACAATGAGCAGTTCTTC,CASSLGGWVADHSYNEQFF
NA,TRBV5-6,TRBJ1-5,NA,TGTGCCAGCAGCCAATACAGGGTTAGCAATCAGCCCCAGCATTTT,CASSQYRVSNQPQHF
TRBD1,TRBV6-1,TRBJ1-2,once,TGTGCCAGCAGTGAAGGGGGACAGTTGAAATATGGCTACACCTTC,CASSEGGQLKYGYTF
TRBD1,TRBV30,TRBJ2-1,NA,TGTGCCTGGACCCCGATGGACAGGGATGAGCAGTTCTTC,CAWTPMDRDEQFF
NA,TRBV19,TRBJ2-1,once,TGTGCCAGTAGTATTGTGGGGGGACGTACCTACAATGAGCAGTTCTTC,CASSIVGGRTYNEQFF
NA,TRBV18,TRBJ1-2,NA,TGTGCCAGCTCACCACTTCCCGCAAGGGAGGTTGATGGCTACACCTTC,CASSPLPAREVDGYTF
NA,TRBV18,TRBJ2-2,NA,TGTGCCAGCTCACACGCGGTCGGGGAGCTGTTTTTT,CASSHAVGELFF
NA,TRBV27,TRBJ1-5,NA,TGTGCCAGCAAGATACAAGGGGGTCCTCAGCCCCAGCATTTT,CASKIQGGPQPQHF
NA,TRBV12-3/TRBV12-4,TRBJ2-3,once,TGTGCCAGCAGTTTCCCACACACAGATACGCAGTATTTT,CASSFPHTDTQYF
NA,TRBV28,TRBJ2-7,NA,TGTGCCAGCAGTACCACCAGCTACGAGCAGTACTTC,CASSTTSYEQYF
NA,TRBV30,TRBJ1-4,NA,TGTGCCTGGAGGGGGCCGACAGAGTGGAAACTGTTTTTT,CAWRGPTEWKLFF
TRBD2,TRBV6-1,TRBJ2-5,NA,TGTGCCAGCAGTGATGGTAGCGGGAGAGGTGGAGAGACCCAGTACTTC,CASSDGSGRGGETQYF
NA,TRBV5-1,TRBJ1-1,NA,TGCGCCAGCAGCTTATCCGGGACAAGGAACACTGAAGCTTTCTTT,CASSLSGTRNTEAFF
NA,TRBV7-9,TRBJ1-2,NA,TGTGCCAGCAGCCTACAGGGAAGCTATGGCTACACCTTC,CASSLQGSYGYTF
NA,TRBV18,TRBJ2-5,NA,TGTGCCAGCTCACCCGCGGGACAGCCAGAGACCCAGTACTTC,CASSPAGQPETQYF
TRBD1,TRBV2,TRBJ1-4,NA,TGTGCCAGCCAATGGGACAGAACTAATGAAAAACTGTTTTTT,CASQWDRTNEKLFF
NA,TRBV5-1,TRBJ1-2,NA,TGCGCCAGCAGCTTGGCCGGGCAGGGTGGTGGCTACACCTTC,CASSLAGQGGGYTF
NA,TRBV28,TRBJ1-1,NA,TGTGCCAGCAGCCCAGGGTACACTGAAGCTTTCTTT,CASSPGYTEAFF
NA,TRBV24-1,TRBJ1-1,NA,TGTGCCACCAGTGATTGGCCATCCAGAACTGAAGCTTTCTTT,CATSDWPSRTEAFF
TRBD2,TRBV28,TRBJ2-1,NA,TGTGCCATCCGGGAAACTAGCGGCCCGAGGGAGCAGTTCTTC,CAIRETSGPREQFF
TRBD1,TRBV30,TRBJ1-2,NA,TGTGCCTGGAGTGTAGACAGGGAGGCCCGTGGCTACACCTTC,CAWSVDREARGYTF
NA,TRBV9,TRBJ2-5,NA,TGTGCCAGCAGCCCTCGGGACCGCGGGGCCCAGTACTTC,CASSPRDRGAQYF
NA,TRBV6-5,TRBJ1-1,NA,TGTGCCAGCAGTTCCCCCGACGGGGAGAAGACTGAAGCTTTCTTT,CASSSPDGEKTEAFF
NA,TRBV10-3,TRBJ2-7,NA,TGTGCCATGGGAAGCGGTCGGCTCTCGATGGCCTACGAGCAGTACTTC,CAMGSGRLSMAYEQYF
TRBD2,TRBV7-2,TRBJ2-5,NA,TGTGCCAGCAGCTTAGCGCATGCGGGGGGGCAAGAGACCCAGTACTTC,CASSLAHAGGQETQYF
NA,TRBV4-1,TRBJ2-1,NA,TGCGCCAGCAGCCAAGCATCATCGGCAGGTTACAATGAGCAGTTCTTC,CASSQASSAGYNEQFF
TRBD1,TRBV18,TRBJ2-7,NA,TGTGCCAGCTCCTTGGGACAGGGGGCCTACGAGCAGTACTTC,CASSLGQGAYEQYF
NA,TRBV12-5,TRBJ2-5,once,TGTGCTAGTGGTTTGGTACTAGGGCAGCCTAAAGAACAAGAGACCCAGTACTTC,CASGLVLGQPKEQETQYF
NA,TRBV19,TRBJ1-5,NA,TGTGCCAGTAGTCTGGGGTTTTCGGGCGGGGAGGGGGTGCGTCAGCCCCAGCATTTT,CASSLGFSGGEGVRQPQHF
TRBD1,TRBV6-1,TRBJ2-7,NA,TGTGCCAGCAGTGAGGGGGTAACAGGGGGCGGTGAGCAGTACTTC,CASSEGVTGGGEQYF
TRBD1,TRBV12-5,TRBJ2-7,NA,TGTGCTAGTTCTTGGGGACAGGAGTACGAGCAGTACTTC,CASSWGQEYEQYF
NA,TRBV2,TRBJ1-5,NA,TGTGCCAGCAGCTACAGGGACGGTCAGCCCCAGCATTTT,CASSYRDGQPQHF
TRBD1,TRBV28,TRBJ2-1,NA,TGTGCCAGCGGACAGGGAGGCGCGGAGACCCCTCTCTACAATGAGCAGTTCTTC,CASGQGGAETPLYNEQFF
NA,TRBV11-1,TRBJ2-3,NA,TGTGCCACCCGAGGGGGTCTCACAGATACGCAGTATTTT,CATRGGLTDTQYF
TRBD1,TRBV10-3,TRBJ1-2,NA,TGTGCCATCAGCCAGGACAGGGGGTCAAATGGCTACACCTTC,CAISQDRGSNGYTF
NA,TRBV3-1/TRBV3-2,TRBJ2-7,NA,TGTGCCAGCAGTCCAGTAACGGGTTACGAGCAGTACTTC,CASSPVTGYEQYF
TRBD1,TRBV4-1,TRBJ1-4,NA,TGCGCCAGCAGCCAACCAAACAGGGGACGAGAAAAACTGTTTTTT,CASSQPNRGREKLFF
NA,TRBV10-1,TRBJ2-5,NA,TGCGCCAGCAGTGAGGACGGGCAAGAGACCCAGTACTTC,CASSEDGQETQYF
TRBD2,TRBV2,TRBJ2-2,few,TGTGCCAGCAGTCGGGACATCTTAGCGGGAGGCACCGGGGAGCTGTTTTTT,CASSRDILAGGTGELFF
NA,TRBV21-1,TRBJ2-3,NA,TGTGCCAGCAGCCCACGCCCCCGGGACACCCAGCGGGAGGGCCCTCCCGGTACGCAGTATTTT,CASSPRPRDTQREGPPGTQYF
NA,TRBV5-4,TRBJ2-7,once,TGTGCCAGCAGCGTAGAAGGCGGGACCTCTTCCTACGAGCAGTACTTC,CASSVEGGTSSYEQYF
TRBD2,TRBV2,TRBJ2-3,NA,TGTGCCAGCAGTGCGGAGCGGGGGCGCACAGATACGCAGTATTTT,CASSAERGRTDTQYF
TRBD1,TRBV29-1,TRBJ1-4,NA,TGCAGCGTTGAATTACCGGGACAGGGAGGCGAAAAACTGTTTTTT,CSVELPGQGGEKLFF
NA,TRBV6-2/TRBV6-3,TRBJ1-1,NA,TGTGCCAGCAGTTACCGCAGGGGTCCGAACACTGAAGCTTTCTTT,CASSYRRGPNTEAFF
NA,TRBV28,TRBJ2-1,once,TGTGCCAGCAGGCGGGGCCCACCCAACAATGAGCAGTTCTTC,CASRRGPPNNEQFF